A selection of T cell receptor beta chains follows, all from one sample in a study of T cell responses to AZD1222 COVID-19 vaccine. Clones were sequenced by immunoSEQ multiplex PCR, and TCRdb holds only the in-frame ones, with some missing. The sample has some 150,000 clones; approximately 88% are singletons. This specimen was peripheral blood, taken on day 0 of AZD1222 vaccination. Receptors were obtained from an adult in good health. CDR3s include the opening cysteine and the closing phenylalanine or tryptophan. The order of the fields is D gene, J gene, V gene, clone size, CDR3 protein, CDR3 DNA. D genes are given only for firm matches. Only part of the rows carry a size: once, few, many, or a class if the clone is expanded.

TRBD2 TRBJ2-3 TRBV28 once CASSPGLAGASDTQYF TGTGCCAGCAGTCCCGGACTAGCGGGGGCTTCAGATACGCAGTATTTT
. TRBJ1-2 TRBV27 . CASRQQGSGYTF TGTGCCAGCAGGCAACAGGGCAGCGGCTACACCTTC
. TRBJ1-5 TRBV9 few CASIALKGQPQHF TGTGCCAGCATAGCCCTGAAAGGACAGCCCCAGCATTTT
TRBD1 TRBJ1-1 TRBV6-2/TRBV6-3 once CASSPRTGMNTEAFF TGTGCCAGCAGTCCACGGACAGGGATGAACACTGAAGCTTTCTTT
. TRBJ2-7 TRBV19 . CASSRWRSGYEQYF TGTGCCAGTAGTAGATGGCGGTCGGGCTACGAGCAGTACTTC
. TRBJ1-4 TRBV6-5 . CASSYSTAGEKLFF TGTGCCAGCAGTTACTCGACGGCAGGCGAAAAACTGTTTTTT
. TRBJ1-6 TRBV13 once CASSWGGRDYSPLHF TGTGCCAGCAGCTGGGGGGGCAGGGATTATTCACCCCTCCACTTT
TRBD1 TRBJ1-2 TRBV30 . CASTQGAGYGYTF TGTGCCTCTACCCAGGGGGCTGGGTATGGCTACACCTTC
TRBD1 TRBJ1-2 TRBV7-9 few CASSTRTGESNYGYTF TGTGCCAGCAGCACCCGGACAGGGGAATCTAACTATGGCTACACCTTC
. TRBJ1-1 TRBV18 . CASSPSAGARRTEAFF TGTGCCAGCTCACCGTCCGCAGGTGCAAGGCGAACTGAAGCTTTCTTT
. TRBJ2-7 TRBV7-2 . CASSLGRGGATDEQYF TGTGCCAGCAGCTTAGGCCGCGGGGGCGCAACAGACGAGCAGTACTTC
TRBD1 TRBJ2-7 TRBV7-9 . CASSFPGTGTYEQYF TGTGCCAGCAGCTTCCCCGGGACAGGGACCTACGAGCAGTACTTC
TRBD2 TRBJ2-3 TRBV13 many CASSSQPWTSGGVTDTQYF TGTGCCAGCAGCTCCCAACCTTGGACTAGCGGGGGGGTCACAGATACGCAGTATTTT
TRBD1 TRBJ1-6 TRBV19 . CASSMPLAGTVNSPLHF TGTGCCAGTAGTATGCCACTCGCCGGGACAGTAAATTCACCCCTCCACTTT
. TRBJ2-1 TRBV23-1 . CALWQGYNEQFF TGCGCCCTTTGGCAGGGGTACAATGAGCAGTTCTTC
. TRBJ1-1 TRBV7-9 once CASSFEDRAAFF TGTGCCAGCAGCTTTGAGGATCGAGCGGCTTTCTTT
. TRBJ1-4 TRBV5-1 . CASSLAEGLDEKLFF TGCGCCAGCAGCTTGGCCGAGGGGCTCGATGAAAAACTGTTTTTT
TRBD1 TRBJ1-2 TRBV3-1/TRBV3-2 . CASSGEDRGPLNYGYTF TGTGCCAGCAGCGGGGAAGACAGGGGTCCCCTTAACTATGGCTACACCTTC
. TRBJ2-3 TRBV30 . CASNPAEGTDTQYF TGTGCCTCTAATCCGGCCGAGGGCACAGATACGCAGTATTTT
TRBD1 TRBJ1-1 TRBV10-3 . CAISTQGGNTEAFF TGTGCCATCAGTACACAGGGGGGGAACACTGAAGCTTTCTTT
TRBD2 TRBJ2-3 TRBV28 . CASNRASGALDTQYF TGTGCCAGCAATAGGGCTAGCGGGGCGTTAGATACGCAGTATTTT
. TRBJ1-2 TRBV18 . CASSPNSDSAGYGYTF TGTGCCAGCTCACCAAACTCGGACAGTGCAGGCTATGGCTACACCTTC
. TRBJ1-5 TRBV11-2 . CASSLGGSQPQHF TGTGCCAGCAGCTTAGGCGGGTCACAGCCCCAGCATTTT
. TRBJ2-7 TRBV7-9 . CASSTGGRFYEQYF TGTGCCAGCAGCACCGGGGGACGGTTCTACGAGCAGTACTTC
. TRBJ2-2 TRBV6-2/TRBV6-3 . CASSLEPPRRTGELFF TGTGCCAGCAGTCTAGAGCCCCCGCGGAGAACCGGGGAGCTGTTTTTT
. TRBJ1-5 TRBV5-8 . CASSSGGAMGQPQHF TGTGCCAGCAGCTCTGGGGGGGCAATGGGTCAGCCCCAGCATTTT
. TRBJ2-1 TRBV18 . CASSPVGRQFF TGTGCCAGCTCACCAGTGGGTCGGCAGTTCTTC
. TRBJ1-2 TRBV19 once CASSRGGAFYGYTF TGTGCCAGTAGTCGGGGCGGGGCCTTCTATGGCTACACCTTC
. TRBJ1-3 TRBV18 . CASSPTGVSGNTIYF TGTGCCAGCTCACCAACAGGTGTGTCTGGAAACACCATATATTTT
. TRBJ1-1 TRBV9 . CASSVRQDHMNTEAFF TGTGCCAGCAGCGTGCGACAGGACCACATGAACACTGAAGCTTTCTTT
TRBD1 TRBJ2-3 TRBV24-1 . CATRQGAQGDTQYF TGTGCCACCAGACAGGGGGCTCAGGGAGATACGCAGTATTTT
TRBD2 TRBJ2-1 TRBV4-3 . CASSQGSGGADEQFF TGCGCCAGCAGCCAAGGGAGCGGGGGGGCAGATGAGCAGTTCTTC
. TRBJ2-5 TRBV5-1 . CASSLGGLSQETQYF TGCGCCAGCAGCTTGGGGGGATTAAGCCAAGAGACCCAGTACTTC
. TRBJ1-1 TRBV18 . CASSRDYNTEAFF TGTGCCAGCTCACGGGATTATAACACTGAAGCTTTCTTT
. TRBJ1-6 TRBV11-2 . CASSLAGGGPLHF TGTGCCAGCAGCTTAGCGGGCGGGGGCCCCCTCCACTTT
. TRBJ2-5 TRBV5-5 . CASSRQGQGAETQYF TGTGCCAGCAGCCGGCAGGGACAAGGGGCAGAGACCCAGTACTTC
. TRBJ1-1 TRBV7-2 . CASSKGRFSLNTEAFF TGTGCCAGCAGCAAGGGACGGTTTAGTTTGAACACTGAAGCTTTCTTT
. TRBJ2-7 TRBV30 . CAWSETNQGYEQYF TGTGCCTGGAGCGAGACGAACCAGGGGTACGAGCAGTACTTC